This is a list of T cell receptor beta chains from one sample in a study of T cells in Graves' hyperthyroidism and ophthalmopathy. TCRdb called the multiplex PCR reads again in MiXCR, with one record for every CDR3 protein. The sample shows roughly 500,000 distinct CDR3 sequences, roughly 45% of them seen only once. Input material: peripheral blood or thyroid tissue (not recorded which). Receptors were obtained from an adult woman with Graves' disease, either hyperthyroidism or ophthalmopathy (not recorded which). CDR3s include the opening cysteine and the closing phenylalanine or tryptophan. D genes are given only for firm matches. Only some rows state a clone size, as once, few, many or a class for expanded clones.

DNA: TGCAGCGTGCAGTGGACGGTCCGATATGGCTACACCTTC; CDR3: CSVQWTVRYGYTF; V: TRBV29-1; size: many; J: TRBJ1-2; D: -
DNA: TGTGCCAGCAGCTTAAGTAGCGCAGGGCTCAACGTCCTGACTTTC; CDR3: CASSLSSAGLNVLTF; V: TRBV7-8; size: -; J: TRBJ2-6; D: -
DNA: TGTGCCGGCAGCTCCCCGGGACAGGGAAAACAACTTTATGGCTACACCTTC; CDR3: CAGSSPGQGKQLYGYTF; V: TRBV7-2; size: -; J: TRBJ1-2; D: TRBD1
DNA: TGTGCCGGCAGCCCCCCTTCGGGTCGGGACAGGGGACGAAAAACTGTTTTT; CDR3: CAGSPPSGRDRGRKTVF; V: TRBV7-9; size: -; J: TRBJ1-4; D: TRBD1
DNA: TGCAGTGCTAGAATTGGCGGGTACGAGCAGTACTTC; CDR3: CSARIGGYEQYF; V: TRBV20-1; size: once; J: TRBJ2-7; D: -
DNA: TGTGCCAGCAGTTTATCGGGAGTTGGGGCCAACGTCCTGACTTTC; CDR3: CASSLSGVGANVLTF; V: TRBV12-3/TRBV12-4; size: many; J: TRBJ2-6; D: -
DNA: TGTGCCATCAGTGAGCGACTAGCGGGAGGACAAGAGACCCAGTACTTC; CDR3: CAISERLAGGQETQYF; V: TRBV10-3; size: many; J: TRBJ2-5; D: TRBD2
DNA: TGTGCCAGCAGCTTAGATCTGGGTACAAGCACCTACGAGCAGTACTTC; CDR3: CASSLDLGTSTYEQYF; V: TRBV11-2; size: many; J: TRBJ2-7; D: -
DNA: TGCAGCGTCTCAGTTCTCGGGGCCCAGTACTTC; CDR3: CSVSVLGAQYF; V: TRBV29-1; size: -; J: TRBJ2-7; D: -
DNA: TGTGCCAGCAAGACAGGGATAAATCAGCCCCAGCATTTT; CDR3: CASKTGINQPQHF; V: TRBV2; size: many; J: TRBJ1-5; D: TRBD1
DNA: TGTGCCAGCAGCAAGGGACTACACAACACCGGGGAGCTGTTTTTT; CDR3: CASSKGLHNTGELFF; V: TRBV7-2; size: once; J: TRBJ2-2; D: TRBD2
DNA: TGCAGCTCTCAAGCGGGATCCACCAGCAATGAGCAGTTCTTC; CDR3: CSSQAGSTSNEQFF; V: TRBV29-1; size: once; J: TRBJ2-1; D: TRBD2
DNA: TGTGCCAGCAGTGAAGCGGCGTGGGGTGTCCAGCCCCAGCATTTT; CDR3: CASSEAAWGVQPQHF; V: TRBV6-1; size: many; J: TRBJ1-5; D: -
DNA: TGTGCCAGCAGTCGCCAACAGGATTCCTCCTACGAGCAGTACTTC; CDR3: CASSRQQDSSYEQYF; V: TRBV6-2/TRBV6-3; size: many; J: TRBJ2-7; D: -
DNA: TGCAGTCTGGGACTAGCGGGAGTAGGGATAAAGACCCAGTACTTC; CDR3: CSLGLAGVGIKTQYF; V: TRBV20-1; size: few; J: TRBJ2-5; D: TRBD2
DNA: TGCAGTGCTAGTCCCAGGGGAGATGGCTACACCTTC; CDR3: CSASPRGDGYTF; V: TRBV20-1; size: -; J: TRBJ1-2; D: -
DNA: TGCGCCAGCCGACCGCCCGGGACAGGGTTAACCGGGGAGCTGTTTTTT; CDR3: CASRPPGTGLTGELFF; V: TRBV5-1; size: few; J: TRBJ2-2; D: TRBD1
DNA: TGTGCCACCAGTGACCAGGTGGCCAACACCGGGGAGCTGTCTTGG; CDR3: CATSDQVANTGELSW; V: TRBV24-1; size: -; J: TRBJ2-2; D: -
DNA: TGTGCCAGCCGCCGGACAGGGTATCAGGCTGGGGCCAACGTCCTGACTTTC; CDR3: CASRRTGYQAGANVLTF; V: TRBV2; size: many; J: TRBJ2-6; D: TRBD1
DNA: TGCGCCAGCAGCCAAGATATGGGACTCTATGGCTACACCTTC; CDR3: CASSQDMGLYGYTF; V: TRBV4-3; size: -; J: TRBJ1-2; D: -
DNA: TGTGCCAGCAGCCCTTTGGGGGGGGACCGCTATTCACCCCTCCACTTT; CDR3: CASSPLGGDRYSPLHF; V: TRBV7-2; size: -; J: TRBJ1-6; D: -
DNA: TGCGCCAGCAGCAGCATGAGTTCCGGGGGCGCGGGGGAGCAGTACTTC; CDR3: CASSSMSSGGAGEQYF; V: TRBV5-1; size: few; J: TRBJ2-7; D: -
DNA: TGTGCCAGCAGCTCCATCGAGACAGGGCGTTTCCCCGGATTT; CDR3: CASSSIETGRFPGF; V: TRBV7-9; size: once; J: TRBJ1-4; D: TRBD1
DNA: TGCGCCAGCAGCCAGGGAGACAGGGTAAACACTGAAGCTTTCTTT; CDR3: CASSQGDRVNTEAFF; V: TRBV4-3; size: many; J: TRBJ1-1; D: TRBD1
DNA: TGCGCCAGCAGCTTGGCGGGTAGTCACCAATACTTC; CDR3: CASSLAGSHQYF; V: TRBV5-1; size: -; J: TRBJ2-5; D: -
DNA: TGTGCCAGCAGTTACCGGAACGGGGATGGCTACACCTTC; CDR3: CASSYRNGDGYTF; V: TRBV10-2; size: few; J: TRBJ1-2; D: -
DNA: TGTGCCAGCAGCTTAGGTCCCAGGTACCAAGAGACCCAGTACTTC; CDR3: CASSLGPRYQETQYF; V: TRBV7-9; size: -; J: TRBJ2-5; D: -